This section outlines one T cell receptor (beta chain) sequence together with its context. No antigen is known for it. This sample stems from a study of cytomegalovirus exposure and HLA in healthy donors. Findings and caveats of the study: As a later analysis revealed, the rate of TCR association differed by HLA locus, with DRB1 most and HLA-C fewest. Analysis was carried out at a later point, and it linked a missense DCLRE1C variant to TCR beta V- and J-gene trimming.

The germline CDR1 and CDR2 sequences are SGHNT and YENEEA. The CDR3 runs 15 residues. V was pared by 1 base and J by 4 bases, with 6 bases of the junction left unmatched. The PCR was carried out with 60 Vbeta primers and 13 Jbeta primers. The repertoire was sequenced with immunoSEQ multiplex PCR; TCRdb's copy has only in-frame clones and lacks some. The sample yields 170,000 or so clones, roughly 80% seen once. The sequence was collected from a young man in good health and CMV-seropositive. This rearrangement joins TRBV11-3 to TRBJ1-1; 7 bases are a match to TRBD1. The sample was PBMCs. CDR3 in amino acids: CASSLGGGRGTEAFF. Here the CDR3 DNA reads TGTGCCAGCAGCTTAGGAGGGGGCAGGGGCACTGAAGCTTTCTTT. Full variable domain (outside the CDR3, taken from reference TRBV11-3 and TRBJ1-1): EAGVVQSPRYKIIEKKQPVAFWCNPISGHNTLYWYLQNLGQGPELLIRYENEEAVDDSQLPKDRFSAERLKGVDSTLKIQPAELGDSAVYLCASSLGGGRGTEAFFGQGTRLTVV.